Following are 9 T cell receptor beta chains from one sample sequenced in a study of cytomegalovirus exposure and HLA in healthy donors. The PCR made use of 60 Vbeta and 13 Jbeta primers. Some clones are missing from TCRdb's copy, which holds only in-frame ones; the method was immunoSEQ multiplex PCR. The sample carries roughly 140,000 clones, 60% to 70% recorded once. Sequenced: PBMCs. The receptors originated from a woman aged 60-75 years in good health and CMV-seropositive.

Points on this clone: The junction departs from the called germline gene at one end, perhaps through a read error. This chain uses TRBV13 with TRBJ1-1; 7 bases align to TRBD1. The germline gives CDR1 PRHDT, CDR2 FYEKMQ (reference sequence). The CDR3 is 15 residues long. In DNA form, the CDR3 reads TGTGCCAGCAGCACCTCGCAGGGGGTGAAGACTGAAGCTTTCTTT. Protein: CASSTSQGVKTEAFF.

This chain links TRBV21-1 with TRBJ1-1; the DNA was not compared with TRBD1, the D call given in the table. TRBV21-1 is recorded as a pseudogene. CDR3 length: 14 residues. The CDR3 nucleotides read TGTGCCAGCAGCAACGACAGGGCGAACACTGAAGCTTTCTTT. It yields the protein CASSNDRANTEAFF.

The chain employs TRBV6-5 and TRBJ2-7, with TRBD2 as a possible D gene (6 bases). The V gene's germline CDR1 is MNHEY and CDR2 SVGAGI. Trimming removed 6 bases at V and 4 bases at J, with 16 bases between. The CDR3 extends over 14 amino acids. The CDR3 bases are TGTGCCAGCAGGCCCGGGACTTACAGTTACGAGCAGTACTTC. Translation: CASRPGTYSYEQYF.

The rearrangement joins TRBV16 to TRBJ2-5, with a possible D match to TRBD1 (6 bases). With 5 bases removed from V and 4 bases from J, the gap between germline ends came to 14 bases. Per germline, CDR1 KGHSY and CDR2 FQNENV. This CDR3 has 14 amino acids. The CDR3 loop reads CASSARGNGETQYF. CDR3 nucleotide sequence: TGTGCCAGCAGCGCTAGGGGGAATGGAGAGACCCAGTACTTC.

The chain has TRBV29-1 and TRBJ2-7; tentatively, D is TRBD2 (6 bases). With 5 bases removed from V and 5 bases from J, the gap between germline ends came to 25 bases. The CDR3 is 16 amino acids. Per germline, CDR1 SQVTM and CDR2 ANQGSEA. The CDR3 sequence is CSVKGSGGVGPDEQYF. The DNA of the CDR3 is TGCAGCGTTAAGGGTTCCGGCGGGGTTGGTCCGGACGAGCAGTACTTC.

The chain has TRBV7-4 and TRBJ2-2, with 7 bases aligning to TRBD2. Germline CDR1 SGHVT, CDR2 SQSDAQ. Trimming at V came to 6 bases and at J to 6 bases, leaving 16 bases not matched to a gene. This CDR3 is 17 amino acids long. In DNA form, the CDR3 reads TGTGCCAGCAGTTGGGTAGCAGGAGGGAGGGCCCCCGGGGAGCTGTTTTTT. Translation: CASSWVAGGRAPGELFF.

The V and J genes are TRBV27 and TRBJ2-7; the D gene is possibly TRBD1 (6 bases). CDR3 size: 12 residues. The germline gives CDR1 MNHEY, CDR2 SMNVEV (reference sequence). The V end lost 6 bases, the J end lost 2 bases, and 8 bases lay between the germline ends. In nucleotides, the CDR3 is TGTGCCAGCAGGGACAGAACCTACGAGCAGTACTTC. As protein: CASRDRTYEQYF.

The chain recombines TRBV5-1 with TRBJ2-7, with TRBD2 matching 14 bases. Germline values: CDR1 SGHRS, CDR2 YFSETQ. Germline trimming cut 4 bases from V and 5 bases from J; bases unmatched to any gene: 5. CDR3 length: 15 amino acids. CDR3 loop: CASSEGTSGSNEQYF. As DNA, the CDR3 is TGCGCCAGCAGCGAAGGGACTAGCGGGAGCAACGAGCAGTACTTC.

This chain uses TRBV5-1 with TRBJ2-3, with a tentative D call TRBD1 (5 bases). The CDR3 is 14 residues long. Germline V gene data show CDR1 as SGHRS and CDR2 as YFSETQ. Trimming took 4 bases from V and 0 from J, leaving 9 bases between them. CDR3 in amino acids: CASSRDSSTDTQYF. CDR3 DNA sequence: TGCGCCAGCAGCCGCGACAGTAGCACAGATACGCAGTATTTT. The full variable domain, rest sourced from reference TRBV5-1 and TRBJ2-3, is KAGVTQTPRYLIKTRGQQVTLSCSPISGHRSVSWYQQTPGQGLQFLFEYFSETQRNKGNFPGRFSGRQFSNSRSEMNVSTLELGDSALYLCASSRDSSTDTQYFGPGTRLTVL.